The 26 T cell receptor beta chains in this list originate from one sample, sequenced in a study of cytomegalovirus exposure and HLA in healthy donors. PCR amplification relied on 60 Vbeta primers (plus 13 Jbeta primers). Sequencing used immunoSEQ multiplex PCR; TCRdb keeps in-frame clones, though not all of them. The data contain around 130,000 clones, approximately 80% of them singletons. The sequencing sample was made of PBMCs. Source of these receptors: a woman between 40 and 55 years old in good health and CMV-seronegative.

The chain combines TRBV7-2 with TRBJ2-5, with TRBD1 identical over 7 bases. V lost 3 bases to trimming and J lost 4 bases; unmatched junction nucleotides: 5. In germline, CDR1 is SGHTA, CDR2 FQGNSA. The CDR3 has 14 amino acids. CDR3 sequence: CASSFPTGVETQYF. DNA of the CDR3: TGTGCCAGCAGCTTTCCCACAGGGGTAGAGACCCAGTACTTC.

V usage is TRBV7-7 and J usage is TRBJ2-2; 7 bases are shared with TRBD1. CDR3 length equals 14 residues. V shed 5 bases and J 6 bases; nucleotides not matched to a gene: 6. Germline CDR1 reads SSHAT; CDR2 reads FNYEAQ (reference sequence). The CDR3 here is CASSTNQGAGELFF. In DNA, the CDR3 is TGTGCCAGCAGCACAAATCAGGGGGCCGGGGAGCTGTTTTTT.

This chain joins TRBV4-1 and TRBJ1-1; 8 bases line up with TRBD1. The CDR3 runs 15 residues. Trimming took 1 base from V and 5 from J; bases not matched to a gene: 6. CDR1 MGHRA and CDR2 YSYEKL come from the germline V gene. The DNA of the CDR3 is TGCGCCAGCAGCCAAGGGCAGGGGGCTTTGACTGAAGCTTTCTTT. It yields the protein CASSQGQGALTEAFF.

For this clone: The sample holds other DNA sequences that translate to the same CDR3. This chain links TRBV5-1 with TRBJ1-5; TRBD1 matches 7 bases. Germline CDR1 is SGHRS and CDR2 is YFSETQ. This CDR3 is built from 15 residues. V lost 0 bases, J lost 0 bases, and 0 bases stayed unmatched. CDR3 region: CASSLEGASNQPQHF. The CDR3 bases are TGCGCCAGCAGCTTGGAGGGGGCTAGCAATCAGCCCCAGCATTTT.

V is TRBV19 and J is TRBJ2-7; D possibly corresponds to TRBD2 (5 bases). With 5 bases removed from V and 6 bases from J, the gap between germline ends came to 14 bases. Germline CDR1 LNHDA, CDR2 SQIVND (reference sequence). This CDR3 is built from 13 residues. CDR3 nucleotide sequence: TGTGCCAGTAGTGCCCCCTCACGGGGCGAGCAGTACTTC. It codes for CASSAPSRGEQYF.

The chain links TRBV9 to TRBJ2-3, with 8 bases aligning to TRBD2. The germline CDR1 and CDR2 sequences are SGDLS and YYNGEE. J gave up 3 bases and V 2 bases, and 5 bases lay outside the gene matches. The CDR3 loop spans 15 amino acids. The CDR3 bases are TGTGCCAGCAGCGTCTCGGGAGGGCCAACAGATACGCAGTATTTT. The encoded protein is CASSVSGGPTDTQYF.

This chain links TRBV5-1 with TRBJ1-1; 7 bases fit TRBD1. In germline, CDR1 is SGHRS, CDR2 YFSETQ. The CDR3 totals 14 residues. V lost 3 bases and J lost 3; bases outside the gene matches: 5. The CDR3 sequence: CASSSGQAHTEAFF. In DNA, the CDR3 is TGCGCCAGCAGCTCCGGACAGGCTCACACTGAAGCTTTCTTT. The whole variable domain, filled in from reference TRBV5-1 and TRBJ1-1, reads KAGVTQTPRYLIKTRGQQVTLSCSPISGHRSVSWYQQTPGQGLQFLFEYFSETQRNKGNFPGRFSGRQFSNSRSEMNVSTLELGDSALYLCASSSGQAHTEAFFGQGTRLTVV.

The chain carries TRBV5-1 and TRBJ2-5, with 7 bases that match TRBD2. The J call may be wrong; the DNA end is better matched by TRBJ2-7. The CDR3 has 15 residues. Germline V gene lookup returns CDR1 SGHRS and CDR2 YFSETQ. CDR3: CASSSLGRVDDEQYF. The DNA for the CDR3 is TGCGCCAGCAGCTCCCTAGGGAGGGTGGATGACGAGCAGTACTTC.

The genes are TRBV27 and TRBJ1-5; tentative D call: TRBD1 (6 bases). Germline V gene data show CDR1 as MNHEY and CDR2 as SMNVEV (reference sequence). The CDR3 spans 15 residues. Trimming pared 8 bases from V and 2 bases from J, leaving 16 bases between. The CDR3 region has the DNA TGTGCCAGCGGTACAGGGTCGGGTGGCAATCAGCCCCAGCATTTT. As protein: CASGTGSGGNQPQHF.

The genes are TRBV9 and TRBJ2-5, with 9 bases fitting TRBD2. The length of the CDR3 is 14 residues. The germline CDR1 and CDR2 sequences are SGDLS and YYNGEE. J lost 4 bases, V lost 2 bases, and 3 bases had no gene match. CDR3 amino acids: CASSVGGRGETQYF. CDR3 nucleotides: TGTGCCAGCAGCGTGGGCGGGAGGGGAGAGACCCAGTACTTC.

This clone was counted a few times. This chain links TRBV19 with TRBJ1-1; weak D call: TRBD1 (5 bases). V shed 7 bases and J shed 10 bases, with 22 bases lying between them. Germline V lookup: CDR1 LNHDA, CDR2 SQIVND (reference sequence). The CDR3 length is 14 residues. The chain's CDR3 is CASNGLELQEGAFF. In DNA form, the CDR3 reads TGTGCCAGTAATGGTTTAGAATTACAGGAGGGAGCTTTCTTT.

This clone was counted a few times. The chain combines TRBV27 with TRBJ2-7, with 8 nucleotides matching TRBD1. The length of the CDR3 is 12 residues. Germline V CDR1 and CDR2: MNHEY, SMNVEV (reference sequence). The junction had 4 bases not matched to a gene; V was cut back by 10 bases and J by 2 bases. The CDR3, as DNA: TGTGCCACCGCGGACAGGGCCTACGAGCAGTACTTC. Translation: CATADRAYEQYF.

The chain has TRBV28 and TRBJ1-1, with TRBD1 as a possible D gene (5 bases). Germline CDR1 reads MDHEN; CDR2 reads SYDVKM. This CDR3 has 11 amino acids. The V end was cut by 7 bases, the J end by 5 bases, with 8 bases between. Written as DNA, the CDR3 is TGTGCCAGCACCCGGGGGACTGAAGCTTTCTTT. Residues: CASTRGTEAFF. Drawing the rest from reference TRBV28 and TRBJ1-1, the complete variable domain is DVKVTQSSRYLVKRTGEKVFLECVQDMDHENMFWYRQDPGLGLRLIYFSYDVKMKEKGDIPEGYSVSREKKERFSLILESASTNQTSMYLCASTRGTEAFFGQGTRLTVV.

CDR3 loop: CASSYSATGVGGQFF. In DNA, the CDR3 is TGTGCCAGCAGTTACTCCGCTACAGGAGTTGGTGGGCAGTTCTTC. The V and J genes are TRBV6-6 and TRBJ2-1; a possible D gene is TRBD1 (5 bases). The germline V and J ends were trimmed by 0 bases and 12 bases, with 18 bases remaining between them. Looked up from germline, CDR1 is MNHNY and CDR2 is SVGAGI (reference sequence). CDR3 length: 15 amino acids.

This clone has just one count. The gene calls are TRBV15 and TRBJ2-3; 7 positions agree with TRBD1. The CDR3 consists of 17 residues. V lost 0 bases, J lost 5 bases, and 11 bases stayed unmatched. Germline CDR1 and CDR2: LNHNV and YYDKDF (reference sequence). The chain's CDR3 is CATSREGVGGGQDTQYF. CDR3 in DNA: TGTGCCACCAGCAGAGAGGGCGTAGGGGGCGGGCAAGATACGCAGTATTTT.

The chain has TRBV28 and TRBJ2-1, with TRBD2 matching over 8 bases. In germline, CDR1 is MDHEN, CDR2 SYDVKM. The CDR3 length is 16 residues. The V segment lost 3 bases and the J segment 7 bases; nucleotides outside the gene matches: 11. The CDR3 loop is CASSFGGGGRGNEQFF. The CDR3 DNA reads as TGTGCCAGCAGTTTCGGGGGCGGGGGGCGCGGAAATGAGCAGTTCTTC.

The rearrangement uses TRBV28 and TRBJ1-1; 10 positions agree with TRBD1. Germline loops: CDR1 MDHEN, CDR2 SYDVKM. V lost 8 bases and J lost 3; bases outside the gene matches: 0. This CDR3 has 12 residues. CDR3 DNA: TGTGCCAGCGGACAGGGGGACACTGAAGCTTTCTTT. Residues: CASGQGDTEAFF. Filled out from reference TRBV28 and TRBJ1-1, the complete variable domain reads DVKVTQSSRYLVKRTGEKVFLECVQDMDHENMFWYRQDPGLGLRLIYFSYDVKMKEKGDIPEGYSVSREKKERFSLILESASTNQTSMYLCASGQGDTEAFFGQGTRLTVV.

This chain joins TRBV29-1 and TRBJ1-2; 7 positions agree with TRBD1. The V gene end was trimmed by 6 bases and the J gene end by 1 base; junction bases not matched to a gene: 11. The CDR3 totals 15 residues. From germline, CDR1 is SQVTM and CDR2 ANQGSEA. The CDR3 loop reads CSVATLDRLNYGYTF. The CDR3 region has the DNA TGCAGCGTCGCCACTCTGGACAGGCTTAACTATGGCTACACCTTC. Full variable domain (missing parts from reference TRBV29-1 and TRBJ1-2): SAVISQKPSRDICQRGTSLTIQCQVDSQVTMMFWYRQQPGQSLTLIATANQGSEATYESGFVIDKFPISRPNLTFSTLTVSNMSPEDSSIYLCSVATLDRLNYGYTFGSGTRLTVV.

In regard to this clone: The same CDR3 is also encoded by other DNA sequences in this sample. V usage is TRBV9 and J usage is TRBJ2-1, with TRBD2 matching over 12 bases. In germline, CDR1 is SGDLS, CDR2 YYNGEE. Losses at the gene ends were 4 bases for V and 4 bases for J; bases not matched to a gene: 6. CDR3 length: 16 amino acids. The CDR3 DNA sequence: TGTGCCAGCAGCCCCCTAGCGGGAGGGTGGTACAATGAGCAGTTCTTC. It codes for CASSPLAGGWYNEQFF.

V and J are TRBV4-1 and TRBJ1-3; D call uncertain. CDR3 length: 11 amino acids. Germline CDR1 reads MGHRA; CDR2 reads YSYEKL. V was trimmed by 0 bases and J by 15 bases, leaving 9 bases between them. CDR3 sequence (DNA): TGCGCCAGCAGCCAAGAAGGCGTAGCATATTTT. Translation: CASSQEGVAYF.

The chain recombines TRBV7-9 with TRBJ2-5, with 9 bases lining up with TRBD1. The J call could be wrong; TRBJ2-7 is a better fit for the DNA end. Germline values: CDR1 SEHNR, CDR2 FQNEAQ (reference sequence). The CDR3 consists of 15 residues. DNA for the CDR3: TGTGCCAGCAGCTTCCCGGGACAGGGCTCCTACGAGCAGTACTTC. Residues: CASSFPGQGSYEQYF.

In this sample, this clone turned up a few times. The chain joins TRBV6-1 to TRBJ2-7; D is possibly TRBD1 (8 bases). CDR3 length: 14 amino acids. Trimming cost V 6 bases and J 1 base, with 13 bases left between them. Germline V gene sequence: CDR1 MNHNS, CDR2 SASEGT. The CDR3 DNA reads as TGTGCCAGCAGGATACAGGGGGGGTCCTACGAGCAGTACTTC. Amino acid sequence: CASRIQGGSYEQYF.

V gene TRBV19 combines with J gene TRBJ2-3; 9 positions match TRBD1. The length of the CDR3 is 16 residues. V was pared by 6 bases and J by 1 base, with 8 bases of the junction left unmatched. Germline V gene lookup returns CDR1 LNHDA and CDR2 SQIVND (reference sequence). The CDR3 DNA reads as TGTGCCAGTAGAAGCGGGACAGGGAAGGGCACAGATACGCAGTATTTT. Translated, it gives CASRSGTGKGTDTQYF.

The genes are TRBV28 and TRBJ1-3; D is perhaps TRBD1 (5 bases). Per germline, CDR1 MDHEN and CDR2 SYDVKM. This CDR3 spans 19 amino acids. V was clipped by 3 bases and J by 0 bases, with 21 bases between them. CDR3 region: CASSFPRMGTGVSGNTIYF. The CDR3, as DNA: TGTGCCAGCAGTTTCCCCCGGATGGGTACAGGAGTCTCTGGAAACACCATATATTTT.

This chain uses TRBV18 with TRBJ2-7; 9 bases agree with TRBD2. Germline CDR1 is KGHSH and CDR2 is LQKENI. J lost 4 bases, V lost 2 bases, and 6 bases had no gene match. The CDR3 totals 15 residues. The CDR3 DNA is TGTGCCAGCTCACCATTAGCGGGAGCGTTATACGAGCAGTACTTC. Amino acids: CASSPLAGALYEQYF.

In DNA, the CDR3 is TGTGCCAGCTCACCAGTAAAATCCGAGCAGTACTTC. This sequence encodes CASSPVKSEQYF. V is TRBV18 and J is TRBJ2-7; D not certain. From germline, CDR1 is KGHSH and CDR2 LQKENI. The CDR3 runs to 12 residues. V shed 2 bases and J shed 6 bases, with 8 bases lying between them.